This note documents a single T cell receptor (beta chain) sequence. In the authors' workflow: Estimated nucleated cell counts came from reference gene primer amplification. Sequencing was performed with immunoSEQ multiplex PCR; in TCRdb, only in-frame clones are kept and a portion is missing. V, J and clone size were drawn from that table, and D and trimming were deduced from the DNA. The top ten clones hold roughly a third of a sample with about 100,000 clones, about 77% of them seen once. The germline V gene encodes CDR1 SGHTA and CDR2 FQGTGA. After removal of 5 bases from V and 10 bases from J, the junction contained 11 bases not matched to a gene. The CDR3 runs 15 residues. The sample belongs to a study of blood T cell repertoires in COVID-19. Study as a whole: From T cells, B-cell-depleted T cells, or PBMCs came the material, which was cDNA or gDNA.

Sequencing was carried out using peripheral blood. The genes are TRBV7-3 and TRBJ2-6; TRBD1 aligns across 7 bases. The TCR was taken from a man between 65 and 85 years old with active or convalescent COVID-19. The CDR3 here is CASSSTGAHTNVLTF. The DNA for the CDR3 is TGTGCCAGCAGCAGTACAGGGGCCCACACTAACGTCCTGACTTTC.